Given below is one T cell receptor (beta chain) in context. The CDR3 extends over 13 amino acids. The germline gives CDR1 MNHEY, CDR2 SMNVEV (reference sequence). The V end was cut by 2 bases, the J end by 7 bases, with 9 bases between. This entry is derived from a study of shared T cell receptors in the human thymus. Measured with immunoSEQ multiplex PCR; TCRdb has only the in-frame clones, and not every one. The sample yields hundreds of thousands of clones, 87% seen once. This same sample was also part of a study on human thymus T cells. That paper adds: Donors were healthy Finnish babies undergoing corrective operations for congenital heart defects. Thymic samples were excised during corrective heart operations. Repertoires sampled from thymus and blood appeared biased in V and J gene usage. Unrelated individuals reportedly shared highly overlapping thymic TCR repertoires.

The genes are TRBV27 and TRBJ2-1; the D gene is possibly TRBD2 (5 bases). The sample comprised thymocytes. The receptor was derived from a boy less than two years old with a congenital heart defect. CDR3 nucleotide sequence: TGTGCCAGCAGTTTACCTAGCAGGAATGAGCAGTTCTTC. This gives the protein CASSLPSRNEQFF.